A selection of T cell receptor beta chains follows, all from one sample in a study of CD8+ T cells in alopecia areata. Using immunoSEQ multiplex PCR, the repertoire was profiled, and TCRdb retains in-frame clones only, with some absent. The profile shows roughly 190,000 clones, 50% to 60% of them singletons. The material sequenced was CD4+ T cells sorted from blood, taken at week 4, from a patient treated with tofacitinib. These receptors were obtained from a human donor with alopecia areata. Both conserved end residues are part of each CDR3. For some rows the clone size is stated as once, few or many, or as a class when expanded; others skip it.

v_call: TRBV2; clone_size: few; j_call: TRBJ2-7; cdr3_aa: CASSESNRPYEQYF
v_call: TRBV7-8; clone_size: NA; j_call: TRBJ2-5; cdr3_aa: CASSFPGLAFPTQYF
v_call: TRBV7-4; clone_size: NA; j_call: TRBJ2-3; cdr3_aa: CASSYRTSAGDTQYF
v_call: TRBV12-5; clone_size: NA; j_call: TRBJ2-2; cdr3_aa: CASGLAGTGELFF
v_call: TRBV2; clone_size: NA; j_call: TRBJ1-2; cdr3_aa: CASSEETGRVYGYTF
v_call: TRBV9; clone_size: NA; j_call: TRBJ2-1; cdr3_aa: CASSELAGFFISNEQFF
v_call: TRBV15; clone_size: NA; j_call: TRBJ2-2; cdr3_aa: CATSGGQGLNTGELFF
v_call: TRBV7-2; clone_size: NA; j_call: TRBJ2-5; cdr3_aa: CASSPVERLQETQYF
v_call: TRBV4-1; clone_size: NA; j_call: TRBJ1-2; cdr3_aa: CASSQEIARTNYGYTF
v_call: TRBV6-6; clone_size: few; j_call: TRBJ2-7; cdr3_aa: CASTLGQGPYEQYF
v_call: TRBV28; clone_size: NA; j_call: TRBJ2-3; cdr3_aa: CASSTPSWTSTDTQYF
v_call: TRBV5-6; clone_size: NA; j_call: TRBJ2-1; cdr3_aa: CASSLRDLVYNEQFF
v_call: TRBV29-1; clone_size: NA; j_call: TRBJ1-2; cdr3_aa: CSVEIRGYYGYTF
v_call: TRBV6-1; clone_size: few; j_call: TRBJ2-3; cdr3_aa: CASRRGTDTQYF
v_call: TRBV7-9; clone_size: few; j_call: TRBJ1-1; cdr3_aa: CASSLQPSNTEAFF
v_call: TRBV9; clone_size: NA; j_call: TRBJ1-2; cdr3_aa: CASSVEEGGLYGYTF